A single sample gave rise to the 15 T cell receptor beta chains below, sequenced in a study of cytomegalovirus exposure and HLA in healthy donors. 13 Jbeta primers and 60 Vbeta primers were used for the PCR. Measured with immunoSEQ multiplex PCR; TCRdb has only the in-frame clones, and not every one. The table shows more than 95,000 clones, with about three quarters occurring only once. The sequenced sample consisted of PBMCs. The receptors derive from a woman in her sixties in good health and CMV-seropositive.

The CDR3 DNA reads as TGTGCCAGCAGCGCAAGCTACAACACTGAAGCTTTCTTT. Encoded protein: CASSASYNTEAFF. The genes are TRBV14 and TRBJ1-1; D gene uncertain. This CDR3 spans 13 amino acids. V lost 5 bases and J lost 2, with 9 bases in between. Germline values: CDR1 SGHDN, CDR2 FVKESK.

In its sample, this clone was seen a few times. The chain links TRBV7-3 to TRBJ2-3, with D possibly matching TRBD2 (5 bases). The CDR3 is made up of 15 amino acids. The V gene lost 4 bases and the J gene lost 4 bases, with 15 bases spanning the gap. Germline V lookup: CDR1 SGHTA, CDR2 FQGTGA. CDR3 DNA sequence: TGTGCCAGCAGCTCGCAATCTACTAGATCAGATACGCAGTATTTT. It translates to CASSSQSTRSDTQYF.

This clone was found a few times. V usage is TRBV6-5 and J usage is TRBJ1-1; D gene uncertain. The CDR3 totals 14 residues. V lost 2 bases and J 2 bases, leaving 9 bases between the germline ends. CDR1 is MNHEY and CDR2 is SVGAGI in the germline V gene. As DNA, the CDR3 is TGTGCCAGCAGTTACGATACAGCAAACACTGAAGCTTTCTTT. Translating it yields CASSYDTANTEAFF.

The chain has TRBV7-2 and TRBJ2-2, with 10 bases matching TRBD2. This CDR3 contains 15 residues. Germline CDR1 SGHTA, CDR2 FQGNSA. The trim removed 8 bases at V and 4 bases at J, leaving 7 bases unmatched. CDR3 in amino acids: CASGLLAGITGELFF. As DNA, the CDR3 is TGTGCCAGCGGGTTACTAGCGGGGATCACCGGGGAGCTGTTTTTT. The entire variable domain, with the rest obtained from reference TRBV7-2 and TRBJ2-2, is as follows: GAGVSQSPSNKVTEKGKDVELRCDPISGHTALYWYRQSLGQGLEFLIYFQGNSAPDKSGLPSDRFSAERTGGSVSTLTIQRTQQEDSAVYLCASGLLAGITGELFFGEGSRLTVL.

V is TRBV19 and J is TRBJ2-2; 7 bases map to TRBD1. Germline assignment: CDR1 LNHDA and CDR2 SQIVND (reference sequence). The CDR3 is 14 amino acids. V dropped 3 bases and J dropped 3; count of bases not matched to a gene: 1. CDR3 coding DNA: TGTGCCAGTAGTATCCAGGGGGACACCGGGGAGCTGTTTTTT. Translating it yields CASSIQGDTGELFF.

The chain recombines TRBV6-5 with TRBJ2-1; D not resolved. This CDR3 spans 13 amino acids. Looked up from germline, CDR1 is MNHEY and CDR2 is SVGAGI. The V end lost 2 bases, the J end lost 10 bases, and 12 bases lay between the germline ends. Here the CDR3 reads CASSYEAGREQFF. Written as DNA, the CDR3 is TGTGCCAGCAGTTACGAGGCCGGAAGGGAGCAGTTCTTC.

The rearrangement joins TRBV7-2 to TRBJ1-5; 10 nucleotides match TRBD1. From germline, CDR1 is SGHTA and CDR2 FQGNSA. This CDR3 is built from 14 residues. V dropped 6 bases and J dropped 7; count of bases not matched to a gene: 6. The CDR3 nucleotides are TGTGCCAGCAGGGAGACAGGGGGCACACAGCCCCAGCATTTT. It is translated as CASRETGGTQPQHF.

This clone occurred once. This chain connects TRBV5-5 to TRBJ2-2, with 12 bases fitting TRBD1. Germline V gives CDR1 SGHKS, CDR2 YYEKEE (reference sequence). V lost 3 bases, J lost 4 bases, and 4 bases stayed unmatched. This CDR3 is 16 amino acids long. Here the CDR3 DNA reads TGTGCCAGCAGCTCGGGACAGGGGGCGGGCACCGGGGAGCTGTTTTTT. Protein sequence: CASSSGQGAGTGELFF.

The V gene is TRBV7-6, the J gene TRBJ1-4, with D hard to call. The CDR3 is 18 residues long. Germline-derived CDR1 and CDR2 are SGHVS and FNYEAQ. The germline V and J ends were trimmed by 2 bases and 0 bases, with 16 bases remaining between them. The chain's CDR3 is CASSLLRQTLSTNEKLFF. Written as DNA, the CDR3 is TGTGCCAGCAGCTTACTTCGTCAGACTCTCTCAACTAATGAAAAACTGTTTTTT.

The chain employs TRBV10-1 and TRBJ1-2, with D unclear. The CDR3 is made up of 17 amino acids. The V gene's germline CDR1 is WNHNN and CDR2 SYGVQD (reference sequence). V was shortened by 7 bases and J by 7 bases, with 28 bases between the two germline ends. The CDR3 region has the DNA TGCGCCAGCACCCTGGTGGGTCAGTTCGCGGAGTTCTGTGGCTACACCTTC. Residues: CASTLVGQFAEFCGYTF.

The chain joins TRBV19 to TRBJ2-7, with a weak D call TRBD2 (7 bases). This CDR3 is 16 amino acids long. V was cut by 6 bases and J by 2 bases, with 20 bases left in between. Per the germline V gene, CDR1 is LNHDA and CDR2 is SQIVND (reference sequence). This chain's CDR3 is CASSRSPRGGAYEQYF. The CDR3 coding sequence is TGTGCCAGTAGCCGATCTCCAAGGGGGGGGGCCTACGAGCAGTACTTC.

The chain uses TRBV6-6 and TRBJ2-5; D is possibly TRBD1 (6 bases). The J call is doubtful: the DNA matches TRBJ2-7 better. The germline CDR1 and CDR2 sequences are MNHNY and SVGAGI (reference sequence). The CDR3 consists of 14 residues. The CDR3 sequence: CASGGAGDRYEQYF. The CDR3 region has the DNA TGTGCCAGCGGTGGGGCAGGGGATCGATACGAGCAGTACTTC.

This clone was counted once. This chain joins TRBV18 and TRBJ1-5; D is uncertain. Germline CDR1 and CDR2: KGHSH and LQKENI. With 3 bases removed from V and 7 bases from J, the gap between germline ends came to 10 bases. The CDR3 runs to 13 residues. The CDR3 here is CASSPGEGQPQHF. CDR3 nucleotide sequence: TGTGCCAGCTCACCGGGCGAGGGACAGCCCCAGCATTTT.

The chain couples TRBV19 to TRBJ1-1, with D unresolved. V dropped 7 bases and J dropped 1 base, with 10 bases sitting between them. Looked up from germline, CDR1 is LNHDA and CDR2 is SQIVND (reference sequence). The CDR3 runs to 13 residues. This chain's CDR3 is CASTTAGNTEAFF. DNA of the CDR3: TGTGCCAGTACCACGGCAGGGAACACTGAAGCTTTCTTT.

This rearrangement joins TRBV4-3 to TRBJ2-5; TRBD2 aligns across 8 bases. This CDR3 has 17 amino acids. J lost 4 bases, V lost 0 bases, and 10 bases had no gene match. The germline CDR1 and CDR2 sequences are LGHNA and YSLEER. CDR3 region: CASSQDLGGTRGETQYF. In DNA, the CDR3 is TGCGCCAGCAGCCAAGATTTGGGCGGGACTAGAGGAGAGACCCAGTACTTC.